What follows is one T cell receptor beta chain and its context. This clone has only one observation. Its antigen is still unknown. The sample holds no much larger clone one base away, and base qualities are not on file. The library was made by the immunoSEQ multiplex PCR assay. The source is immuneACCESS, and TCRdb retained only in-frame sequences with V and J called. Part of the clones is not carried over; for the studies checked, unresolved V genes explain less than half of this, and the remainder is unexplained. The sample table holds some 15,000 clones, of which 72% were seen once. The top ten clones comprise 46% of the sample. The study evaluated CTLA-4 blockade (ipilimumab) given together with focal radiation therapy in patients who had chemo-refractory metastatic non-small-cell lung cancer. These data come from a study of radiotherapy plus CTLA-4 blockade in lung cancer (dated by TCRdb to the late 2010s). For context, the study as a whole: Objective responses occurred in 18% of enrolled patients, and roughly 30% achieved disease control. Beyond this particular receptor, the publication reports: The strongest predictors of response, as reported, were early dynamic changes in blood T cell clones along with a rise in serum interferon-beta after radiation. After treatment with radiotherapy and ipilimumab, TCR clones that originated in tumors expanded in peripheral blood.

The TCR was taken from a human donor with non-small cell lung cancer whose response to radiotherapy plus ipilimumab could not be evaluated. The sequencing used peripheral blood, collected from a patient treated with radiotherapy plus ipilimumab.

The DNA reads as follows: TGCGCCAGCAGCTCGGGACAGGTTTTGCCATTGCATGAAGCTTTCTTT. It translates as CASSSGQVLPLHEAFF. The chain couples TRBV5-1 to TRBJ1-1; a stretch of 8 junction bases matches TRBD1. For this chain, trimming is 3 bases at the V end and 7 bases at the J end, and the number of junction bases without a gene match is 14. Counted from cysteine to phenylalanine, this CDR3 has 16 amino acids. Only CDR3 DNA remains: 48 bases, in frame from the first base. CDR1 and CDR2, per the germline V gene, are SGHRS and YFSETQ.